This TCR beta chain comes out of a study of blood T cell repertoires in COVID-19. Study at large: Sites in the United States, Italy and Spain provided acute and convalescent COVID-19 samples. Sources were T cells, B-cell-depleted T cells, or PBMCs; the material itself was cDNA or gDNA.

In the original analysis: Reference gene primer amplification gave nucleated cell count estimates. Produced via immunoSEQ multiplex PCR; TCRdb's table is partial and in-frame only. The V and J calls and clone size were taken over from that table, and D and trimming were inferred from the DNA. The sample has about 100,000 clones, approximately 90% seen once. The V gene end was trimmed by 0 bases and the J gene end by 3 bases; junction bases not matched to a gene: 6. CDR1 and CDR2 from the germline V gene are SGDLS and YYNGEE. This CDR3 has 16 residues. The rearrangement links TRBV9 to TRBJ2-1, with 7 bases identical to TRBD2. The sequencing input was peripheral blood. The clonotype originates from a man aged 50-59 years with active COVID-19. The CDR3 DNA follows: TGTGCCAGCAGCGTAGATTTGCGGGGGTTCTACAATGAGCAGTTCTTC. Translation: CASSVDLRGFYNEQFF. Variable domain in full (rest from reference TRBV9 and TRBJ2-1): DSGVTQTPKHLITATGQRVTLRCSPRSGDLSVYWYQQSLDQGLQFLIQYYNGEERAKGNILERFSAQQFPDLHSELNLSSLELGDSALYFCASSVDLRGFYNEQFFGPGTRLTVL.